The rows below give T cell receptor beta chains drawn from one sample of a study of immune cell composition in non-small cell lung cancer. Here immunoSEQ multiplex PCR was the method, and the copy in TCRdb shows in-frame clones only, minus some. The sample has 6,000 to 8,500 clones, 68% seen once; the top ten hold 8.2%. Sequences were obtained from lung tumor tissue. The receptors originated from a human donor with non-small cell lung cancer. The CDR3 runs from the conserved cysteine through the conserved F or W. D genes are given only for firm matches. Some rows have no size entry. The others give once, few or many, or a class for an expanded clone.

v_call,clone_size,j_call,d_call,cdr3_nt,cdr3_aa
TRBV19,-,TRBJ2-7,TRBD2,TGTGCCAGTAGTGACAATAGCGGGGGCTCCTACGAGCAGTACTTC,CASSDNSGGSYEQYF
TRBV7-2,-,TRBJ2-1,TRBD2,TGTGCCGGGGGACTAGCGGGGGCCTACAATGAGCAGTTCTTC,CAGGLAGAYNEQFF
TRBV4-1,-,TRBJ2-7,-,TGCGCCAGCAGCCAAGAAGGGGTGCTCAGGGACGAGCAGTACTTC,CASSQEGVLRDEQYF
TRBV18,once,TRBJ1-2,-,TGTGCCAGCTCACCACTAGAGCGGGGGAACTATGGCTACACCTTC,CASSPLERGNYGYTF
TRBV19,-,TRBJ2-7,TRBD1,TGTGCCAGTAGTAAACAGGGGGCTTCCTACGAGCAGTACTTC,CASSKQGASYEQYF
TRBV5-6,-,TRBJ2-3,TRBD2,TGTGCCAGCAGCTTTCTAGCGGGGGAAGATACGCAGTATTTT,CASSFLAGEDTQYF
TRBV18,few,TRBJ2-7,-,TGTGCCAGCTCACCGGACAGCGCGTACGAGCAGTACTTC,CASSPDSAYEQYF
TRBV5-4,-,TRBJ2-5,TRBD1,TGTGCCAGCAGCTTAGTAGGGGGCTTCCAACAGACCCAATACTTC,CASSLVGGFQQTQYF
TRBV5-1,-,TRBJ2-7,-,TGCGCCAGCAGCCCGGGGTTTGGGCTACACTCCTACGAGCAGTACTTC,CASSPGFGLHSYEQYF
TRBV5-1,-,TRBJ2-1,TRBD1,TGCGCCAGCGGGACAGGGATCGACAGCCGGCAGTTCTTC,CASGTGIDSRQFF
TRBV27,-,TRBJ1-6,-,TGTGCCAGCAGACGGGTGACAGGCGGTACTAATTCACCCCTCCACTTT,CASRRVTGGTNSPLHF
TRBV5-1,few,TRBJ2-4,TRBD1,TGCGCCAGCAGTCCCAACAGGGGTGACATTCAGTACTTC,CASSPNRGDIQYF
TRBV19,-,TRBJ2-3,TRBD2,TGTGCCAGTAGTCCCCGAGCGGGGGGGGCAAGCCAAGATACGCAGTATTTT,CASSPRAGGASQDTQYF
TRBV9,-,TRBJ2-2,-,TGTGCCAGCAGCCAAAACACCAACACCGGGGAGCTGTTTTTT,CASSQNTNTGELFF
TRBV5-1,-,TRBJ2-3,-,TGCGCCAGCAGCTTGGAGGGGGACCTTACAGATACGCAGTATTTT,CASSLEGDLTDTQYF
TRBV6-6,few,TRBJ1-1,-,TGTGCCAGCAGTTACTTGGGGCTATCTTTCTTT,CASSYLGLSFF